Sequencing of this T cell receptor (beta chain) was carried out in a study of blood T cell repertoires in COVID-19. Study overall: Samples representing acute and convalescent COVID-19 were sourced from the United States, Italy and Spain. T cells, B-cell-depleted T cells, or PBMCs provided the cDNA or gDNA that served as material.

Germline V lookup: CDR1 LGHNA, CDR2 YNFKEQ. With 0 bases removed from V and 3 bases from J, the gap between germline ends came to 15 bases. This CDR3 has 17 amino acids. In the original workflow: For nucleated cells, counts were estimated from reference gene primer amplification. Clones were sequenced by immunoSEQ multiplex PCR, and TCRdb holds only the in-frame ones, with some missing. V, J and clone size are taken as reported in that table, and D and trimming were inferred from the DNA itself. The table lists under 150,000 clones, 70% to 90% of them singletons, with more than 2% in the top ten. Material for sequencing was peripheral blood. J is TRBJ1-3 and V is TRBV4-2; D unresolved. This receptor was identified in a man in his 70s with active COVID-19. The CDR3: CASSQDYRGALGNTIYF. As DNA, the CDR3 is TGTGCCAGCAGCCAAGACTATCGGGGAGCGCTTGGAAACACCATATATTTT.